The 6 T cell receptor beta chains below were found in one sample sequenced in a study of blood T cell repertoires in COVID-19. Sequencing was performed with immunoSEQ multiplex PCR; in TCRdb, only in-frame clones are kept and a portion is missing. The sample has about 400,000 clones; approximately 86% are singletons. Sequencing used PBMCs or T cells enriched from blood (not recorded which). The receptors originated from a woman aged 40 to 50 with acute COVID-19.

V is TRBV30 and J is TRBJ1-4, with TRBD1 as a possible D gene (5 bases). Germline V gives CDR1 GTSNPN, CDR2 SVGIG (reference sequence). V shed 3 bases and J shed 5 bases, with 10 bases lying between them. CDR3 length: 13 amino acids. CDR3 DNA sequence: TGTGCCTGGAGAAGGACAAGGAATGAAAAACTGTTTTTT. Residues: CAWRRTRNEKLFF. The full variable domain, completed using reference TRBV30 and TRBJ1-4, is SQTIHQWPATLVQPVGSPLSLECTVEGTSNPNLYWYRQAAGRGLQLLFYSVGIGQISSEVPQNLSASRPQDRQFILSSKKLLLSDSGFYLCAWRRTRNEKLFFGSGTQLSVL.

The chain uses TRBV18 and TRBJ2-7; weak D call: TRBD1 (5 bases). CDR3 length equals 15 residues. V lost 4 bases and J 1 base, leaving 14 bases between the germline ends. The germline V gene encodes CDR1 KGHSH and CDR2 LQKENI. The CDR3 spells CASSLTGDPSYEQYF. Here the CDR3 DNA reads TGTGCCAGCTCACTTACAGGCGATCCTTCCTACGAGCAGTACTTC.

The rearrangement joins TRBV6-5 to TRBJ2-1; D is perhaps TRBD2 (5 bases). The CDR3 covers 13 residues. Trimming stripped 5 bases from V and 5 bases from J, with 10 bases between. Germline CDR1 and CDR2: MNHEY and SVGAGI. The CDR3 spells CASSRTGNNEQFF. The CDR3 region has the DNA TGTGCCAGCAGTAGAACCGGGAACAATGAGCAGTTCTTC.

The chain combines TRBV27 with TRBJ1-5; TRBD1 matches 8 bases. The V segment lost 2 bases and the J segment 6 bases; nucleotides outside the gene matches: 3. The CDR3 totals 14 residues. Germline V gene lookup returns CDR1 MNHEY and CDR2 SMNVEV (reference sequence). The CDR3 protein is CASSLTGGSQPQHF. In DNA, the CDR3 is TGTGCCAGCAGTTTAACAGGGGGGAGTCAGCCCCAGCATTTT.

The chain employs TRBV15 and TRBJ1-2, with TRBD1 matching over 9 bases. The CDR3 is 14 amino acids. Trimming cost V 4 bases and J 4 bases; bases outside gene matches: 4. Germline CDR1 LNHNV, CDR2 YYDKDF (reference sequence). The CDR3 protein is CATSNRGRGYGYTF. CDR3 nucleotide sequence: TGTGCCACCAGCAACAGGGGGCGCGGCTATGGCTACACCTTC.

The gene calls are TRBV4-2 and TRBJ1-2, with 9 positions matching TRBD1. CDR3 length: 16 residues. J lost 3 bases, V lost 0 bases, and 5 bases had no gene match. Per the germline V gene, CDR1 is LGHNA and CDR2 is YNFKEQ. CDR3 DNA sequence: TGTGCCAGCAGCCAAGAACCGGGACAGGGTGACTATGGCTACACCTTC. Its protein product is CASSQEPGQGDYGYTF.